The rows below give T cell receptor beta chains drawn from one sample of a study of response to subunit inactivated influenza vaccine. TCRdb reprocessed the RT-PCR reads via MiXCR and lists one record per CDR3 protein. Of some 480,000 distinct CDR3 sequences in the sample, approximately 11% were seen once. The sample was PBMCs from blood, taken roughly 6 weeks after vaccination. The receptor set was obtained from a man over 45 who received an inactivated influenza vaccine. CDR3s include the opening cysteine and the closing phenylalanine or tryptophan. The D gene is left open where the match is weak. Only some rows state a clone size, as once, few, many or a class for expanded clones.

abundance,v_gene,d_gene,j_gene,CDR3aa,CDR3nt
many,TRBV7-9,NA,TRBJ2-1,CASSLVPAANEQFF,TGTGCCAGCAGCTTAGTTCCAGCGGCCAATGAGCAGTTCTTC
few,TRBV29-1,NA,TRBJ2-4,CSAQSRSKNIQYF,TGCAGCGCCCAAAGTCGTTCCAAAAACATTCAGTACTTC
NA,TRBV20-1,TRBD1,TRBJ2-2,CSARPTRTGYTGELFF,TGCAGTGCTCGCCCCACGAGGACAGGGTACACCGGGGAGCTGTTTTTT
few,TRBV7-9,NA,TRBJ2-1,CASSRWGGDADYNEQFF,TGTGCCAGCAGCCGCTGGGGTGGGGACGCGGACTACAATGAGCAGTTCTTC
many,TRBV5-1,TRBD2,TRBJ2-5,CASRTGTSGMQETQYF,TGCGCCAGCAGAACCGGGACTAGCGGGATGCAAGAGACCCAGTACTTC
NA,TRBV12-3/TRBV12-4,TRBD2,TRBJ2-3,CASSKRDSTDTQYF,TGTGCCAGCAGCAAGCGGGATAGCACAGATACGCAGTATTTT
NA,TRBV29-1,NA,TRBJ2-3,CSARWGVRTDTQYF,TGCAGCGCCCGGTGGGGGGTCCGCACAGATACGCAGTATTTT
few,TRBV20-1,TRBD2,TRBJ2-5,CSARGGSGYMLETQYF,TGCAGTGCTAGAGGGGGTAGCGGGTACATGTTGGAGACCCAGTACTTC
few,TRBV15,NA,TRBJ2-3,CATSRSVRADTQYF,TGTGCCACCAGCAGGTCTGTTCGCGCAGATACGCAGTATTTT
NA,TRBV7-3,TRBD2,TRBJ2-1,CASSWTSSVLNEQFF,TGTGCCAGCAGCTGGACTAGCTCAGTATTGAATGAGCAGTTCTTC
NA,TRBV13,NA,TRBJ2-1,CASSGGPPGINEQFF,TGTGCCAGCAGCGGCGGCCCCCCGGGGATCAATGAGCAGTTCTTC
few,TRBV4-3,TRBD2,TRBJ2-7,CASSHGTSGNAYEQYF,TGCGCCAGCAGCCACGGGACTAGCGGGAACGCCTACGAGCAGTACTTC
NA,TRBV20-1,TRBD1,TRBJ2-5,CSARVDGQGAPWETQYF,TGCAGTGCTAGAGTTGATGGACAGGGGGCTCCTTGGGAGACCCAGTACTTC
once,TRBV7-7,TRBD1,TRBJ2-5,CASGQDRATQYF,TGTGCTAGCGGCCAGGACAGGGCGACCCAGTACTTC
many,TRBV20-1,NA,TRBJ2-7,CSARNSYEQYF,TGCAGTGCTAGAAACTCTTACGAGCAGTACTTC
NA,TRBV20-1,NA,TRBJ2-2,CSARDLGPGAGELFF,TGCAGTGCTAGAGACCTGGGACCGGGAGCCGGGGAGCTGTTTTTT
many,TRBV5-6,NA,TRBJ2-7,CASSLVRVGVYEQYF,TGTGCCAGCAGCTTGGTCCGGGTTGGGGTCTACGAGCAGTACTTC
many,TRBV24-1,NA,TRBJ2-1,CATSDSPGKRANEQFF,TGTGCCACCAGTGACTCCCCAGGCAAAAGGGCCAATGAGCAGTTCTTC
many,TRBV11-2,NA,TRBJ2-7,CASSPQGTAGEQYF,TGTGCCAGCAGCCCGCAGGGGACGGCCGGGGAGCAGTACTTC